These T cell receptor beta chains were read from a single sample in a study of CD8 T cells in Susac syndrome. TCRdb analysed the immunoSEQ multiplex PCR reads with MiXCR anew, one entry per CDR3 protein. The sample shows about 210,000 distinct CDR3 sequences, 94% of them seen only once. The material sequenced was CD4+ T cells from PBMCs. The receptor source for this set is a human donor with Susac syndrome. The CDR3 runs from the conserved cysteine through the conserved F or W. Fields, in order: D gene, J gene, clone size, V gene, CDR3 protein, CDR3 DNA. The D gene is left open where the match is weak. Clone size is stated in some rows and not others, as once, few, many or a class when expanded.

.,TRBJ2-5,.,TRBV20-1,CSAREFAGPLQETQYF,TGCAGTGCTAGAGAGTTTGCGGGTCCTCTCCAAGAGACCCAGTACTTC
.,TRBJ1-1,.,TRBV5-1,CASSLVPMNTEAFF,TGCGCCAGCAGCTTGGTACCAATGAACACTGAAGCTTTCTTT
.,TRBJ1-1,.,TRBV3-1,CASSSQDYEAFF,TGTGCCAGCAGCTCCCAAGATTACGAAGCTTTCTTT
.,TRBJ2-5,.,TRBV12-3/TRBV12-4,CASSRAFDDRFQETQYF,TGTGCCAGCAGCCGGGCCTTTGACGACAGATTCCAAGAGACCCAGTACTTC
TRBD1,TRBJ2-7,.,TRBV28,CASNIQGAKSYEQYF,TGTGCCAGCAATATCCAGGGGGCCAAATCCTACGAGCAGTACTTC
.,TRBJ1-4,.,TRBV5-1,CASTLSGVDEKLFF,TGCGCCAGCACCTTGAGTGGTGTGGATGAAAAACTGTTTTTT
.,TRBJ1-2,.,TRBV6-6,CASSEGPNYGYTF,TGTGCCAGCAGTGAGGGCCCAAACTATGGCTACACCTTC
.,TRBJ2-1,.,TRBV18,CASSQEQGRNEQFF,TGTGCCAGCTCACAGGAGCAGGGAAGGAATGAGCAGTTCTTC
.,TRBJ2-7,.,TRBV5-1,CASTVTDPSYEQYF,TGCGCCAGCACCGTGACTGACCCCTCCTACGAGCAGTACTTC
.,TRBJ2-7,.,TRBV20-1,CSAHPPGADSYEQYF,TGCAGTGCTCACCCCCCCGGGGCCGACTCCTACGAGCAGTACTTC
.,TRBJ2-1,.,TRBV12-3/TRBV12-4,CASGPRGSYNEQFF,TGTGCCAGCGGGCCCCGCGGCTCCTACAATGAGCAGTTCTTC
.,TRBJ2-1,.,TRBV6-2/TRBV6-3,CASSLTLAANNEQFF,TGTGCCAGCAGCCTTACACTAGCCGCCAACAATGAGCAGTTCTTC
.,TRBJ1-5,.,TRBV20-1,CSAKVRPGQPQHF,TGCAGTGCAAAGGTCCGCCCGGGACAGCCCCAGCATTTT
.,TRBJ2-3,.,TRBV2,CASSENYGRTDTQYF,TGTGCCAGCAGTGAAAATTATGGTCGCACAGATACGCAGTATTTT
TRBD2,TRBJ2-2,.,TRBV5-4,CASRRGQVAGGINTGELFF,TGTGCCAGCAGGAGGGGGCAGGTAGCGGGAGGAATAAACACCGGGGAGCTGTTTTTT
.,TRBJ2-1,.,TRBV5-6,CASSLAQVPYNEQFF,TGTGCCAGCAGCTTGGCACAGGTCCCCTACAATGAGCAGTTCTTC
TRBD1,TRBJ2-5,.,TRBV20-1,CSAEGQVMETQYF,TGCAGTGCTGAGGGACAGGTCATGGAGACCCAGTACTTC
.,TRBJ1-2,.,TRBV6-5,CASSYGAMDGYTF,TGTGCCAGCAGTTACGGGGCAATGGATGGCTACACCTTC
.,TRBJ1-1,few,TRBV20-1,CSAPPAGNTEAFF,TGCAGTGCTCCTCCAGCGGGGAACACTGAAGCTTTCTTT
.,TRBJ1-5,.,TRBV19,CASTEWGLHQPQHF,TGTGCCAGTACTGAGTGGGGGCTCCATCAGCCCCAGCATTTT
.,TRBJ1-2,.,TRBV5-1,CASSLEIGMKGYTF,TGCGCCAGCAGCTTGGAAATAGGGATGAAAGGCTACACCTTC
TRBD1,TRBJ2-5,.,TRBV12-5,CASGLTGGQETQYF,TGTGCTAGTGGTTTGACAGGGGGACAAGAGACCCAGTACTTC
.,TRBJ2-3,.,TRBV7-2,CASSLAPGNTDTQYF,TGTGCCAGCAGCTTAGCCCCGGGGAACACAGATACGCAGTATTTT
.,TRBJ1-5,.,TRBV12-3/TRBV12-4,CASSLGGGLGQPQHF,TGTGCCAGCAGTTTAGGTGGAGGGCTGGGTCAGCCCCAGCATTTT
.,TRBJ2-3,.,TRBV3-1,CASSQGKGSTDTQYF,TGTGCCAGCAGCCAAGGAAAGGGGAGCACAGATACGCAGTATTTT
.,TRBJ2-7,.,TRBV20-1,CSARTSSYEQYF,TGCAGTGCTAGAACTAGCTCCTACGAGCAGTACTTC
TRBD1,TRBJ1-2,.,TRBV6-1,CASTETGSGGANYGYTF,TGTGCCAGCACCGAGACAGGGAGTGGAGGGGCTAACTATGGCTACACCTTC
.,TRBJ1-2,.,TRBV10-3,CATADRLNYGYTF,TGTGCCACCGCAGACAGGCTTAACTATGGCTACACCTTC
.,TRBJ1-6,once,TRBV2,CASNGRGNSPLHF,TGTGCCAGCAACGGCAGGGGTAATTCACCCCTCCACTTT
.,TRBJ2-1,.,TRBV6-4,CASSVDTDDEQFF,TGTGCCAGCAGTGTCGACACGGACGATGAGCAGTTCTTC
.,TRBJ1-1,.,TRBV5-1,CASSSVPGEAFF,TGCGCCAGCAGCTCGGTCCCCGGTGAAGCTTTCTTT
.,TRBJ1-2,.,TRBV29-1,CSVEGRGTLYGYTF,TGCAGCGTTGAAGGCCGGGGGACTCTCTATGGCTACACCTTC
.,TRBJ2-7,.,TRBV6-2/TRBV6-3,CASRLPGGERSFYEQYF,TGTGCCAGCAGACTCCCGGGCGGGGAACGAAGTTTCTACGAGCAGTACTTC
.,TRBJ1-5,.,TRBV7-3,CASSLGASQPQHF,TGTGCCAGCAGCTTAGGAGCTTCTCAGCCCCAGCATTTT
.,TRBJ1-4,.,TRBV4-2,CASSQGVQEKLFF,TGTGCCAGCAGCCAGGGGGTACAGGAAAAACTGTTTTTT
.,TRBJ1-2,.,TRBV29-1,CSVGDLAPKFSGYTF,TGCAGCGTGGGGGACCTCGCCCCCAAATTTAGCGGCTACACCTTC
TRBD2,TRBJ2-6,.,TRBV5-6,CASSSYRLADHSGANVLTF,TGTGCCAGCAGCTCCTATCGACTAGCGGACCACTCTGGGGCCAACGTCCTGACTTTC
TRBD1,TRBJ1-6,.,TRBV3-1,CASSLTGGQNNSPLHF,TGTGCCAGCAGCCTTACAGGGGGCCAGAATAATTCACCCCTCCACTTT
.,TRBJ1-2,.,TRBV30,CAWSVPGANYGYTF,TGTGCCTGGAGTGTCCCGGGGGCGAACTATGGCTACACCTTC
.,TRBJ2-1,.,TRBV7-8,CASSYNSEQFF,TGTGCCAGCAGCTATAATAGTGAGCAGTTCTTC
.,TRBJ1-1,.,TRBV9,CASSANWGSSEAFF,TGTGCCAGCAGCGCCAATTGGGGTTCGAGTGAAGCTTTCTTT
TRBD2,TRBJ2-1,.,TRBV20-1,CSAREASGGSRDEQFF,TGCAGTGCTAGAGAGGCTAGCGGGGGGTCCAGAGATGAGCAGTTCTTC
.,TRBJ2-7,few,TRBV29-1,CSPWGLYEQYF,TGCAGCCCCTGGGGTCTCTACGAGCAGTACTTC
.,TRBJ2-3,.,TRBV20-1,CSAKRGAKSGALSTDTQYF,TGCAGTGCGAAAAGGGGGGCCAAAAGCGGGGCCCTGAGCACAGATACGCAGTATTTT
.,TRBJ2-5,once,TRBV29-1,CSTGAGSGETQYF,TGCAGCACCGGGGCAGGGTCGGGAGAGACCCAGTACTTC
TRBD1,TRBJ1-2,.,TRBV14,CASSMTGYYGYTF,TGTGCCAGCAGCATGACAGGGTACTATGGCTACACCTTC
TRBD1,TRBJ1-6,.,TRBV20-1,CSATTGSSYNSPLHF,TGCAGTGCTACGACAGGGAGCTCCTATAATTCACCCCTCCACTTT
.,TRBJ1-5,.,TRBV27,CASSFLGEVNQPQHF,TGTGCCAGCAGTTTTCTAGGGGAGGTCAATCAGCCCCAGCATTTT
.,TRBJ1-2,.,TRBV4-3,CASSRGYASGYTF,TGCGCCAGCAGCCGAGGCTATGCCTCTGGCTACACCTTC
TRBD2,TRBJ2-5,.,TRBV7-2,CASSIRLAGGAETQYF,TGTGCCAGCAGCATTCGACTAGCGGGGGGGGCAGAGACCCAGTACTTC
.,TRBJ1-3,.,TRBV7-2,CASSLNPAAAEKGIYF,TGTGCCAGCAGCTTAAATCCCGCAGCAGCCGAGAAAGGGATATATTTT
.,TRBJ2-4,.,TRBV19,CASTADSSRPLAKNIQYF,TGTGCCAGTACCGCGGACAGTAGCAGACCCCTAGCCAAAAACATTCAGTACTTC
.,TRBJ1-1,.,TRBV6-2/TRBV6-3,CASTQTGNTEAFF,TGTGCCAGCACCCAGACAGGGAACACTGAAGCTTTCTTT